This TCR beta chain was captured by sequencing in a study of cytomegalovirus exposure and HLA in healthy donors. The primer mix had 60 Vbeta and 13 Jbeta primers. Repertoires were generated with immunoSEQ multiplex PCR, while TCRdb's copy carries only in-frame clones and drops some. The table records 170,000 or so clones, 81% of them present only once. The study, taken as a whole, reports: V- and J-gene trimming in TCR beta was tied to a missense DCLRE1C variant by an analysis performed later. It is likely that the observed cluster of highly shared sequence variants was a sequencing artifact. At a 0.05 false discovery rate, a later analysis found some 17,000 TCR beta sequences to be associated with HLA alleles.

On this clone itself: Its antigen is undetermined.

The CDR3 covers 15 residues. CDR1 is MNHNY, CDR2 SVGAGI, per germline (reference sequence). Trimming took 6 bases from V and 6 from J; bases not matched to a gene: 11. The chain couples TRBV6-6 to TRBJ2-7, with 10 bases fitting TRBD1. The TCR was taken from a woman aged 25 to 39 in good health and CMV-seronegative. Sequenced: PBMCs. CDR3 bases: TGTGCCAGCAGCTCGACAGGGGGCCCCCTACGCGAGCAGTACTTC. The encoded protein is CASSSTGGPLREQYF.